A selection of T cell receptor beta chains follows, all from one sample in a study of cytomegalovirus exposure and HLA in healthy donors. The protocol was immunoSEQ multiplex PCR, while the TCRdb copy is restricted to in-frame clones and leaves out a portion. The table records under 200,000 clones, roughly 88% of them present only once. Material: PBMCs. These receptors were collected from a man aged 18 to 30 in good health and CMV-seropositive. The CDR3 runs from the conserved cysteine through the conserved F or W. A D gene is named only where the DNA matches it firmly. Only some rows state a clone size, as once, few, many or a class for expanded clones.

>TRBJ1-1|.|TRBV30|.
CAWSGDSTEAFF
TGTGCCTGGAGCGGCGACAGCACTGAAGCTTTCTTT
>TRBJ1-1|.|TRBV30|.
CAWSGINTEAFF
TGTGCCTGGTCGGGAATCAACACTGAAGCTTTCTTT
>TRBJ1-3|.|TRBV2|.
CASSARQGLGNTIYF
TGTGCCAGCAGTGCTCGGCAGGGATTGGGAAACACCATATATTTT
>TRBJ1-1|.|TRBV7-2|.
CASSFHSGNTEAFF
TGTGCCAGCAGCTTTCACAGCGGGAACACTGAAGCTTTCTTT
>TRBJ1-3|.|TRBV7-6|TRBD1
CASSLTGTGDGNTIYF
TGTGCCAGCAGCTTAACCGGGACAGGGGACGGAAACACCATATATTTT
>TRBJ2-3|.|TRBV7-3|TRBD2
CASSLPLAGGRSTDTQYF
TGTGCCAGCAGCTTACCTCTAGCGGGGGGGCGGAGCACAGATACGCAGTATTTT
>TRBJ2-2|.|TRBV19|.
CASPRANTGELFF
TGTGCCAGCCCCCGTGCGAACACCGGGGAGCTGTTTTTT
>TRBJ2-2|.|TRBV5-6|TRBD1
CASSFSGQGPFF
TGTGCCAGCAGCTTTTCGGGACAGGGCCCGTTTTTT
>TRBJ2-4|.|TRBV13|.
CASSLKTGGLSKKNIQYF
TGTGCCAGCAGCCTTAAAACGGGGGGCCTCAGCAAAAAAAACATTCAGTACTTC
>TRBJ2-7|.|TRBV5-4|.
CASSSPSFSSYEQYF
TGTGCCAGCAGCTCGCCCAGTTTTTCCTCCTACGAGCAGTACTTC
>TRBJ2-2|.|TRBV18|.
CAGSPIVSGELFF
TGTGCCGGCTCACCAATCGTGTCCGGGGAGCTGTTTTTT
>TRBJ2-1|few|TRBV4-3|TRBD2
CASSQETSGSYNEQFF
TGCGCCAGCAGCCAAGAGACTAGCGGCTCCTACAATGAGCAGTTCTTC
>TRBJ2-7|.|TRBV4-1|TRBD1
CASSQVQGADYEQYF
TGCGCCAGCAGCCAAGTCCAGGGGGCCGACTACGAGCAGTACTTC
>TRBJ2-3|.|TRBV7-6|TRBD2
CASSLSSGGSDTQYF
TGTGCCAGCAGCTTAAGTAGCGGGGGGTCAGATACGCAGTATTTT
>TRBJ2-5|.|TRBV7-7|.
CASSADRQETQYF
TGTGCCAGCAGCGCCGACAGGCAAGAGACCCAGTACTTC
>TRBJ2-1|.|TRBV7-9|.
CASSPLAGAYNEQFF
TGTGCCAGCAGCCCCTTAGCAGGGGCCTACAATGAGCAGTTCTTC
>TRBJ2-7|.|TRBV7-2|TRBD2
CASSLPRLAGGTYEQYF
TGTGCCAGCAGCTTACCTAGGCTAGCGGGGGGGACCTACGAGCAGTACTTC
>TRBJ2-6|.|TRBV7-9|.
CASSHRISGANVLTF
TGTGCCAGCAGCCACAGGATCTCTGGGGCCAACGTCCTGACTTTC
>TRBJ2-1|.|TRBV6-5|TRBD1
CASSVDRSYNEQFF
TGTGCCAGCAGTGTGGACAGGTCCTACAATGAGCAGTTCTTC
>TRBJ2-2|once|TRBV4-3|.
CASSHYLYTGELFF
TGCGCCAGCAGCCATTATTTATACACCGGGGAGCTGTTTTTT
>TRBJ2-2|.|TRBV15|TRBD2
CATSRARSSGFGELFF
TGTGCCACCAGCAGAGCTCGGTCTAGCGGCTTCGGGGAGCTGTTTTTT
>TRBJ1-4|few|TRBV12-5|TRBD1
CASGYGQGASEKLFF
TGTGCTAGTGGTTACGGACAGGGCGCGAGTGAAAAACTGTTTTTT
>TRBJ1-2|.|TRBV5-1|.
CASSVNRADYGYTF
TGCGCCAGCAGCGTGAACAGGGCTGACTATGGCTACACCTTC
>TRBJ1-2|.|TRBV20-1|.
CSPRTVSGYTF
TGCAGCCCAAGAACAGTCAGTGGCTACACCTTC